This T cell receptor beta chain is drawn from a study of T cells in Graves' hyperthyroidism and ophthalmopathy. RNA transcripts were the template for amplifying TCR beta CDR3 regions. First-round RT-PCR with HTBI primers amplified the TCR CDR3 region. TCRdb re-derived calls from the multiplex PCR reads in MiXCR, one entry per CDR3 protein. The sample has about 360,000 distinct CDR3 sequences, roughly 13% seen once. Germline trimming cut 1 base from V and 0 bases from J; bases unmatched to any gene: 3. CDR1 and CDR2 (germline): LGHNA, YNFKEQ. The CDR3 consists of 17 residues. The origin of this receptor is a man aged 30-40 years with Graves' hyperthyroidism that later progressed to Graves' ophthalmopathy. V gene TRBV4-2 combines with J gene TRBJ2-6; 7 nucleotides align to TRBD2. The sequencing sample was made of blood. The CDR3 protein is CASSQVWEGSGANVLTF. The DNA of the CDR3 is TGTGCCAGCAGCCAAGTTTGGGAGGGCTCTGGGGCCAACGTCCTGACTTTC.